The rows below give T cell receptor beta chains drawn from one sample of a study of shared clonotypes between healthy human individuals. Method: immunoSEQ multiplex PCR; TCRdb's copy keeps in-frame clones and lacks some. The sample holds roughly 2,500,000 clones; approximately 93% are singletons and the top ten take about 0.38%. Material: naive CD4+ T cells from PBMCs. Receptors originate from a man aged 18 to 35 in good health. Some clones in this sample may be carry-over from other donors' samples. The CDR3 runs from the conserved cysteine through the conserved F or W. D genes are given only for firm matches. Size is stated for part of the rows, as once, few or many counts, or as a class when the clone is expanded.

clone size: .
V gene: TRBV5-1
J gene: TRBJ2-1
D gene: TRBD2
CDR3 protein: CASSTLGLAGLYNEQFF
CDR3 DNA: TGCGCCAGCAGCACCTTGGGACTAGCGGGACTTTACAATGAGCAGTTCTTC

clone size: .
V gene: TRBV7-2
J gene: TRBJ2-6
D gene: TRBD1
CDR3 protein: CASSPRDRVGANVLTF
CDR3 DNA: TGTGCCAGCAGCCCCCGGGACAGGGTTGGGGCCAACGTCCTGACTTTC

clone size: .
V gene: TRBV11-3
J gene: TRBJ2-1
D gene: TRBD2
CDR3 protein: CASSSGRAGRHYNEQFF
CDR3 DNA: TGTGCCAGCAGCTCGGGCCGAGCGGGACGCCACTACAATGAGCAGTTCTTC

clone size: .
V gene: TRBV29-1
J gene: TRBJ2-3
D gene: .
CDR3 protein: CSVGGHQGDTQYF
CDR3 DNA: TGCAGCGTTGGCGGACACCAGGGAGATACGCAGTATTTT

clone size: .
V gene: TRBV28
J gene: TRBJ2-3
D gene: .
CDR3 protein: CASSPLVGTQYF
CDR3 DNA: TGTGCCAGCAGTCCCCTTGTAGGAACGCAGTATTTT

clone size: .
V gene: TRBV5-1
J gene: TRBJ2-3
D gene: .
CDR3 protein: CASSDSTTDTQYF
CDR3 DNA: TGCGCCAGCAGCGATTCGACCACAGATACGCAGTATTTT

clone size: .
V gene: TRBV6-5
J gene: TRBJ2-2
D gene: .
CDR3 protein: CASSYINTGELFF
CDR3 DNA: TGTGCCAGCAGTTACATAAACACCGGGGAGCTGTTTTTT

clone size: .
V gene: TRBV5-1
J gene: TRBJ1-1
D gene: .
CDR3 protein: CASSPGDAKTEAFF
CDR3 DNA: TGCGCCAGCAGCCCGGGGGACGCGAAAACTGAAGCTTTCTTT

clone size: .
V gene: TRBV2
J gene: TRBJ2-2
D gene: .
CDR3 protein: CGSREQENTGELFF
CDR3 DNA: TGTGGGAGCCGGGAACAGGAAAACACCGGGGAGCTGTTTTTT

clone size: few
V gene: TRBV6-5
J gene: TRBJ1-2
D gene: .
CDR3 protein: CASSSQVGYGYTF
CDR3 DNA: TGTGCCAGCAGTTCCCAAGTCGGCTATGGCTACACCTTC

clone size: .
V gene: TRBV11-1
J gene: TRBJ2-7
D gene: .
CDR3 protein: CASSSTSGQGRHEQYF
CDR3 DNA: TGTGCCAGCAGCTCCACCTCGGGGCAGGGTCGTCACGAGCAGTACTTC

clone size: once
V gene: TRBV7-2
J gene: TRBJ2-2
D gene: TRBD2
CDR3 protein: CASSLVGLAGRGTGELFF
CDR3 DNA: TGTGCCAGCAGCTTAGTCGGCCTAGCGGGAAGGGGGACCGGGGAGCTGTTTTTT

clone size: .
V gene: TRBV11-3
J gene: TRBJ2-2
D gene: .
CDR3 protein: CASSLVPSGELFF
CDR3 DNA: TGTGCCAGCAGCTTAGTCCCCTCCGGGGAGCTGTTTTTT

clone size: once
V gene: TRBV6-1
J gene: TRBJ1-1
D gene: .
CDR3 protein: CASSVQGPNTEAFF
CDR3 DNA: TGTGCCAGCAGTGTACAAGGACCGAACACTGAAGCTTTCTTT

clone size: .
V gene: TRBV5-1
J gene: TRBJ2-1
D gene: TRBD2
CDR3 protein: CASSGGLAAYNEQFF
CDR3 DNA: TGCGCCAGCAGCGGAGGACTAGCGGCCTACAATGAGCAGTTCTTC

clone size: .
V gene: TRBV9
J gene: TRBJ2-7
D gene: TRBD2
CDR3 protein: CASSVAGGRLDEQYF
CDR3 DNA: TGTGCCAGCAGCGTAGCGGGCGGGAGGCTTGACGAGCAGTACTTC

clone size: .
V gene: TRBV28
J gene: TRBJ2-3
D gene: TRBD2
CDR3 protein: CASVDSTSGTDTQYF
CDR3 DNA: TGTGCCAGTGTCGATTCAACTAGCGGCACAGATACGCAGTATTTT

clone size: .
V gene: TRBV6-1
J gene: TRBJ2-7
D gene: .
CDR3 protein: CASSEAGQSTYEQYF
CDR3 DNA: TGTGCCAGCAGTGAGGCAGGACAGAGTACCTACGAGCAGTACTTC

clone size: .
V gene: TRBV27
J gene: TRBJ2-3
D gene: TRBD2
CDR3 protein: CASSWWRLAGGPPTDTQYF
CDR3 DNA: TGTGCCAGCAGTTGGTGGAGACTAGCGGGGGGTCCCCCCACAGATACGCAGTATTTT

clone size: once
V gene: TRBV28
J gene: TRBJ1-3
D gene: .
CDR3 protein: CATGPSNFGNTIYF
CDR3 DNA: TGTGCTACCGGACCGTCTAACTTTGGAAACACCATATATTTT

clone size: .
V gene: TRBV6-1
J gene: TRBJ2-1
D gene: .
CDR3 protein: CASSQVNEQFF
CDR3 DNA: TGTGCCAGCAGTCAAGTAAATGAGCAGTTCTTC

clone size: .
V gene: TRBV29-1
J gene: TRBJ1-2
D gene: .
CDR3 protein: CSVGSYTF
CDR3 DNA: TGCAGCGTTGGTAGCTACACCTTC

clone size: .
V gene: TRBV30
J gene: TRBJ2-7
D gene: .
CDR3 protein: CAWAKDSSYEQYF
CDR3 DNA: TGTGCCTGGGCTAAAGACAGCTCCTACGAGCAGTACTTC

clone size: .
V gene: TRBV30
J gene: TRBJ1-5
D gene: .
CDR3 protein: CAWGTGRSNQPQHF
CDR3 DNA: TGTGCCTGGGGTACAGGTAGGAGTAATCAGCCCCAGCATTTT

clone size: once
V gene: TRBV28
J gene: TRBJ1-2
D gene: TRBD1
CDR3 protein: CASSLMGTGRGYTF
CDR3 DNA: TGTGCCAGCAGCCTAATGGGGACAGGGAGGGGCTACACCTTC

clone size: .
V gene: TRBV30
J gene: TRBJ1-6
D gene: .
CDR3 protein: CAGMGGVGGNSPLHF
CDR3 DNA: TGTGCCGGAATGGGTGGTGTAGGGGGTAATTCACCCCTCCACTTT

clone size: .
V gene: TRBV6-5
J gene: TRBJ2-5
D gene: TRBD1
CDR3 protein: CASREGTGGGTQYF
CDR3 DNA: TGTGCCAGCAGGGAAGGGACAGGGGGGGGGACCCAGTACTTC

clone size: .
V gene: TRBV7-3
J gene: TRBJ2-3
D gene: TRBD1
CDR3 protein: CASSLTGQGADTQYF
CDR3 DNA: TGTGCCAGCAGCTTAACGGGACAGGGCGCAGATACGCAGTATTTT

clone size: .
V gene: TRBV7-2
J gene: TRBJ2-1
D gene: TRBD1
CDR3 protein: CASSFDRGLHNEQFF
CDR3 DNA: TGTGCCAGCAGCTTCGACAGGGGGCTCCACAATGAGCAGTTCTTC

clone size: .
V gene: TRBV5-6
J gene: TRBJ1-1
D gene: .
CDR3 protein: CASRRKGTQGMNTEAFF
CDR3 DNA: TGTGCCAGCAGACGAAAGGGGACACAGGGCATGAACACTGAAGCTTTCTTT

clone size: .
V gene: TRBV6-1
J gene: TRBJ2-7
D gene: TRBD2
CDR3 protein: CASIRGVYEQYF
CDR3 DNA: TGTGCCAGCATCCGGGGGGTCTACGAGCAGTACTTC